Listed below are T cell receptor beta chains from one sample, sequenced in a study of cytotoxic CD8 clonotypes in ibrutinib-treated CLL. The protocol was immunoSEQ multiplex PCR, while the TCRdb copy is restricted to in-frame clones and leaves out a portion. The table lists fewer than 70,000 clones, about 65% of them singletons. The material sequenced was PBMCs, taken after 12 months of ibrutinib treatment. These receptors came from a human donor with chronic lymphocytic leukemia. Each CDR3 is given with its conserved first and last residue. The order of the fields is D gene, J gene, clone size, V gene, CDR3 DNA, CDR3 protein. A D gene is named only where the DNA matches it firmly. Where a row states a size, it is once, few, many or the class of an expanded clone; other rows omit it.

TRBD2 | TRBJ2-2 | NA | TRBV23-1 | TGCGCCACCCGGGAGGGGGAAGAGGGTTACACCGGGGAGCTGTTTTTT | CATREGEEGYTGELFF
NA | TRBJ2-1 | NA | TRBV27 | TGTGCCAGCAGTTTATTGGGCAATGAGCAGTTCTTC | CASSLLGNEQFF
NA | TRBJ2-2 | NA | TRBV6-5 | TGTGCCAGCAGTTACACGCCGAACACCGGGGAGCTGTTTTTT | CASSYTPNTGELFF
NA | TRBJ2-3 | NA | TRBV5-4 | TGTGCCAGCAGCACCCCGGGACAAGCTAGCACAGATACGCAGTATTTT | CASSTPGQASTDTQYF
NA | TRBJ2-1 | NA | TRBV4-2 | TGTGCCAGCAGCCAAGACAGGGGTAACTACAATGAGCAGTTCTTC | CASSQDRGNYNEQFF
NA | TRBJ2-1 | few | TRBV6-4 | TGTGCCAGCAGTGGACTACCGCACACTGAGCAGTTCTTC | CASSGLPHTEQFF
TRBD2 | TRBJ2-7 | NA | TRBV7-3 | TGTGCCAGCAGCAGGACTAGCGGTTACGAGCAGTACTTC | CASSRTSGYEQYF
NA | TRBJ2-3 | NA | TRBV7-9 | TGTGCCAGCAGCTTACCCCCGGTTGGTTACACAGATACGCAGTATTTT | CASSLPPVGYTDTQYF
NA | TRBJ1-1 | once | TRBV29-1 | TGCAGCGTTGGACTAGCAAGGGACACTGAAGCTTTCTTT | CSVGLARDTEAFF
NA | TRBJ1-1 | NA | TRBV7-6 | TGTGCCAGCAGCTTGCAGGCTAACACTGAAGCTTTCTTT | CASSLQANTEAFF
TRBD2 | TRBJ2-2 | few | TRBV6-5 | TGTGCCAGCACGGGAGGGGTCCTTCACACCGGGGAGCTGTTTTTT | CASTGGVLHTGELFF
NA | TRBJ2-2 | few | TRBV11-2 | TGTGCCAGCAGAAACAGGGAGGCCGGGGAGCTGTTTTTT | CASRNREAGELFF
NA | TRBJ2-2 | NA | TRBV15 | TGTGCCACCAGCAGAGATCCGTTCACCGGGGAGCTGTTTTTT | CATSRDPFTGELFF
NA | TRBJ2-5 | once | TRBV5-6 | TGTGCCAGCAGCTTGCGTGGGGACGAGACCCAGTACTTC | CASSLRGDETQYF
TRBD2 | TRBJ2-1 | few | TRBV15 | TGTGCCACCAGCAAAGGACTAGCGGGAGAACAGTTCTTC | CATSKGLAGEQFF
NA | TRBJ1-2 | few | TRBV29-1 | TGCAGCGTTGCTTTTCGTCAGGGGAATGACGGCTACACCTTC | CSVAFRQGNDGYTF
TRBD1 | TRBJ1-1 | NA | TRBV5-4 | TGTGCCAGCGCCACAGGGGGTAAAGGGGTAGCTTTCTTT | CASATGGKGVAFF
TRBD2 | TRBJ2-1 | few | TRBV11-3 | TGTGCCAGCAGCCGCGGGACTAGGGACTTCGATGAGCAGTTCTTC | CASSRGTRDFDEQFF
TRBD2 | TRBJ2-5 | NA | TRBV7-2 | TGTGCCAGCAGCTTTGGACTAGCGGGCCGGGAGACCCAGTACTTC | CASSFGLAGRETQYF
TRBD1 | TRBJ1-1 | NA | TRBV5-1 | TGCGCCAGCAGCTTGGATCCCCTGGGACAGGGGGGGACTGAAGCTTTCTTT | CASSLDPLGQGGTEAFF
NA | TRBJ2-7 | NA | TRBV6-5 | TGTGCCAGCACATCCATGGGTGGGATGTCCTACGAGCAGTACTTC | CASTSMGGMSYEQYF
NA | TRBJ1-1 | NA | TRBV6-5 | TGTGCCAGCAGTTACTCCGGGGGGCGCGTGGACACTGAAGCTTTCTTT | CASSYSGGRVDTEAFF
NA | TRBJ2-1 | NA | TRBV29-1 | TGCAGCGTTGAAGAAAGGAGAATTTGGCTGGCGGACAATGAGCAGTTCTTC | CSVEERRIWLADNEQFF
NA | TRBJ2-7 | NA | TRBV5-1 | TGCGCCAGCAGCACAACAGGGTGGGCGTACGAGCAGTACTTC | CASSTTGWAYEQYF
TRBD1 | TRBJ1-2 | NA | TRBV30 | TGTGCCTGGAGTGTAGACAGGGTTCTCGGCTACACCTTC | CAWSVDRVLGYTF
NA | TRBJ2-5 | once | TRBV9 | TGTGCCAGCAGCGTAACGGCAGGGCAAGAGACCCAGTACTTC | CASSVTAGQETQYF
TRBD2 | TRBJ2-3 | NA | TRBV7-6 | TGTGCCAGCAGACAAGGGACTACCTCGGGCACAGATACGCAGTATTTT | CASRQGTTSGTDTQYF
NA | TRBJ2-7 | few | TRBV7-2 | TGTGCCAGCAGCTTAACTAGGGTCAGCTCCTACGAGCAGTACTTC | CASSLTRVSSYEQYF
TRBD1 | TRBJ2-7 | few | TRBV5-4 | TGTGCCAGCAGCCGGACAGGTACCTCCTCCTACGAGCAGTACTTC | CASSRTGTSSYEQYF
NA | TRBJ1-5 | NA | TRBV29-1 | TGCAGCGTTGATCTGCGCCCGAACTCCAATCAGCCCCAGCATTTT | CSVDLRPNSNQPQHF
TRBD1 | TRBJ1-3 | NA | TRBV7-9 | TGTGCCAGCAGCCCCCGGGACAGGGGTTCTGGAAACACCATATATTTT | CASSPRDRGSGNTIYF
TRBD2 | TRBJ2-5 | NA | TRBV7-3 | TGTGCCAGCAGCTTAGGAGCGGGAGGCATCCAAGAGACCCAGTACTTC | CASSLGAGGIQETQYF
NA | TRBJ1-1 | NA | TRBV5-4 | TGTGCCAGCAGCCGGGGGGGCCCTGAAGCTTTCTTT | CASSRGGPEAFF
TRBD2 | TRBJ2-1 | NA | TRBV28 | TGTGCCAGCAGTTTGGATCCGGGACTAGCGGGAGACTCTGTGTTCTTC | CASSLDPGLAGDSVFF
NA | TRBJ2-2 | NA | TRBV4-1 | TGCGCCAGCAGCCAAGTTCCATCCACCGGGGAGCTGTTTTTT | CASSQVPSTGELFF
TRBD2 | TRBJ2-7 | NA | TRBV5-1 | TGCGCCAGCAGCTTGCGGGGAGGGCCGGACGAGCAGTACTTC | CASSLRGGPDEQYF
NA | TRBJ2-5 | NA | TRBV5-1 | TGCGCCAGCAGCCTATTGGAGGTGCGAGAGACCCAGTACTTC | CASSLLEVRETQYF
NA | TRBJ1-1 | NA | TRBV28 | TGTGCCAGCAGTCTTTTCAGGGGAGGGAGCACTGAAGCTTTCTTT | CASSLFRGGSTEAFF
TRBD1 | TRBJ2-7 | NA | TRBV11-3 | TGTGCCAGCAGCTTAGGAAGGGGGCTCTCCTACGAGCAGTACTTC | CASSLGRGLSYEQYF
NA | TRBJ2-7 | NA | TRBV6-5 | TGTGCCAGCAGCCCTCAACGGCTCTCCTACGAGCAGTACTTC | CASSPQRLSYEQYF
NA | TRBJ2-5 | NA | TRBV25-1 | TGTGCCAGCAGTGAAATCAGGGCGGAGACCCAGTACTTC | CASSEIRAETQYF
TRBD2 | TRBJ2-1 | NA | TRBV28 | TGTGCCAGCAGTCATTTCGGACTAGCGGTGGATAGTGAGCAGTTCTTC | CASSHFGLAVDSEQFF
NA | TRBJ2-7 | NA | TRBV5-4 | TGTGCCAGCAGCTTGGACAGGGCTTACCTCTACGAGCAGTACTTC | CASSLDRAYLYEQYF
NA | TRBJ2-1 | few | TRBV28 | TGTGCCAGCTTGGAGTACAATGAGCAGTTCTTC | CASLEYNEQFF
TRBD2 | TRBJ2-1 | NA | TRBV6-5 | TGTGCCAGCAAGCTAGCGGGAGGACGGCAGTTCTTC | CASKLAGGRQFF
NA | TRBJ2-1 | NA | TRBV9 | TGTGCCAGCAGCGTAGACGGGAGATTCTACAATGAGCAGTTCTTC | CASSVDGRFYNEQFF
TRBD2 | TRBJ2-3 | NA | TRBV6-1 | TGTGCCAGCAGGACTAGCGGGAGCCCCACAGATACGCAGTATTTT | CASRTSGSPTDTQYF
NA | TRBJ2-7 | NA | TRBV4-2 | TGTGCCAGCAGCCAAGAGGCCCACGGCACCTACGAGCAGTACTTC | CASSQEAHGTYEQYF
TRBD1 | TRBJ2-2 | NA | TRBV29-1 | TGCAGCGTTTGGGACAGGGGAAACACCGGGGAGCTGTTTTTT | CSVWDRGNTGELFF
NA | TRBJ1-4 | NA | TRBV11-2 | TGTGCCAGCAGCTCCTCTCCACGGGCAACTAATGAAAAACTGTTTTTT | CASSSSPRATNEKLFF
NA | TRBJ2-7 | NA | TRBV29-1 | TGCAGCGTCGGGGGGGACAGAGGCTACGAGCAGTACTTC | CSVGGDRGYEQYF
TRBD1 | TRBJ1-1 | NA | TRBV4-2 | TGTGCCAGCAGCCACCTGCCGACAGGGAGGGGTGACACTGAAGCTTTCTTT | CASSHLPTGRGDTEAFF
TRBD2 | TRBJ2-5 | NA | TRBV28 | TGTGCCAGCAGTCCCCCGGGAGGGCGGGAGACCCAGTACTTC | CASSPPGGRETQYF
NA | TRBJ2-7 | NA | TRBV28 | TGTGCCAGCGGATTAGGGCGAGGCGAGCAGTACTTC | CASGLGRGEQYF
TRBD1 | TRBJ2-3 | NA | TRBV2 | TGTGCCAGCATCCAATGGGGACAGGGTACAGATACGCAGTATTTT | CASIQWGQGTDTQYF
TRBD2 | TRBJ2-1 | NA | TRBV9 | TGTGCCAGCAGCTCACTAGCGGGGGACTACAATGAGCAGTTCTTC | CASSSLAGDYNEQFF
NA | TRBJ1-3 | NA | TRBV15 | TGTGCCACCAGCAGAGAGGGGGTCCGCTCTGGAAACACCATATATTTT | CATSREGVRSGNTIYF
NA | TRBJ1-5 | NA | TRBV19 | TGTGCCAGTAGTATAAGTCAGGGTAGGTATCAGCCCCAGCATTTT | CASSISQGRYQPQHF
NA | TRBJ1-1 | large | TRBV30 | TGTGCCTGGAGTAGGTTGGAAAAGAACACTGAAGCTTTCTTT | CAWSRLEKNTEAFF
NA | TRBJ2-7 | NA | TRBV25-1 | TGTGCCAGCAGTAATCAGGGCACCTACGAGCAGTACTTC | CASSNQGTYEQYF